The rows below give T cell receptor beta chains drawn from one sample of a study of response to subunit inactivated influenza vaccine. Each CDR3 protein gets one entry after TCRdb re-called the RT-PCR reads with MiXCR. The sample contains 400,000 to 650,000 distinct CDR3 sequences, about 7.2% of which appear only once. Here the sequenced sample was PBMCs from blood, taken roughly 24 months after vaccination. These receptors were obtained from a man between 45 and 75 years old who received an inactivated influenza vaccine. Each CDR3 is given with its conserved first and last residue. The order of the fields is D gene, V gene, clone size, J gene, CDR3 DNA, CDR3 protein. D genes are given only for firm matches. Some rows have no size entry. The others give once, few or many, or a class for an expanded clone.

D: NA
V: TRBV6-2/TRBV6-3
size: NA
J: TRBJ2-2
DNA: TGTGCCAGCAGATCCGACTGGATCACCGGGGAGCTGTTTTTT
CDR3: CASRSDWITGELFF

D: TRBD1
V: TRBV30
size: NA
J: TRBJ2-7
DNA: TGTGCCTGGAGTAGACAGGGGTCCTACGAGCAGTACTTC
CDR3: CAWSRQGSYEQYF

D: NA
V: TRBV10-3
size: NA
J: TRBJ1-4
DNA: TGTGCCATCAGTGAAAGGGGTACTAATGAAAAACTGTTTTTT
CDR3: CAISERGTNEKLFF

D: NA
V: TRBV20-1
size: many
J: TRBJ2-7
DNA: TGCAGTGCTAGAGATCTCCGAGCGGGCGCCTACGAGCAGTACTTC
CDR3: CSARDLRAGAYEQYF

D: NA
V: TRBV7-2
size: few
J: TRBJ2-3
DNA: TGTGCCAGCAGCTTAGGCTGGGCTGGCACAGATACGCAGTATTTT
CDR3: CASSLGWAGTDTQYF

D: NA
V: TRBV5-5
size: many
J: TRBJ2-2
DNA: TGTGCCAGCAGCCCCGGCAGTTCGAACACCGGGGAGCTGTTTTTT
CDR3: CASSPGSSNTGELFF

D: NA
V: TRBV20-1
size: many
J: TRBJ2-1
DNA: TGCAGTGCTAGCCTGGGTCGTTACAATGAGCAGTTCTTC
CDR3: CSASLGRYNEQFF

D: NA
V: TRBV28
size: NA
J: TRBJ1-4
DNA: TGTGTGGCCGGGACCCAAAAACTGTTTTTT
CDR3: CVAGTQKLFF

D: TRBD2
V: TRBV28
size: NA
J: TRBJ2-1
DNA: TGTGCCAGCAGGAAGGCTAGCGGTTACAATGAGCAGTTCTTC
CDR3: CASRKASGYNEQFF

D: NA
V: TRBV12-3/TRBV12-4
size: many
J: TRBJ2-1
DNA: TGTGCCAGCACCGGGGCCACCGGACCCAATGAGCAGTTCTTC
CDR3: CASTGATGPNEQFF

D: TRBD1
V: TRBV4-2
size: few
J: TRBJ2-5
DNA: TGTGCCAGCAGCCAAGGGCGACAGGGACGTAAAGAGACCCAGTACTTC
CDR3: CASSQGRQGRKETQYF

D: NA
V: TRBV24-1
size: NA
J: TRBJ2-2
DNA: TGTGCCACCAGTGAGTCGAGGGGAAGCACCGGGGAGCTGTTTTTT
CDR3: CATSESRGSTGELFF

D: NA
V: TRBV6-2/TRBV6-3
size: few
J: TRBJ2-1
DNA: TGTGCCAGCAGTTACTCTAACGCGGCATACAATGAGCAGTTCTTC
CDR3: CASSYSNAAYNEQFF

D: TRBD1
V: TRBV27
size: few
J: TRBJ2-7
DNA: TGTGCCAGCAGTTTACGGAAGGGGGCAACCTCCTACGAGCAGTACTTC
CDR3: CASSLRKGATSYEQYF

D: TRBD2
V: TRBV29-1
size: few
J: TRBJ2-2
DNA: TGCAGCGTTGCCCTAGCGGTTACCGGGGAGCTGTTTTTT
CDR3: CSVALAVTGELFF

D: NA
V: TRBV11-2
size: many
J: TRBJ2-1
DNA: TGTGCCAGCAGCTTAGCCTGGGAGCAGTTCTTC
CDR3: CASSLAWEQFF

D: NA
V: TRBV9
size: NA
J: TRBJ2-7
DNA: TGTGCCAGCAGCGGGGGAGGGGGCCCCTCCTACGAGCAGTACTTC
CDR3: CASSGGGGPSYEQYF

D: NA
V: TRBV6-5
size: NA
J: TRBJ2-7
DNA: TGTGCCAGCAGTTACGTCAGGGGAAACTACGAGCAGTACTTC
CDR3: CASSYVRGNYEQYF

D: NA
V: TRBV4-2
size: NA
J: TRBJ2-1
DNA: TGTGCCAGCAGCCAAGATCCCGGATCTGAGCAGTTCTTC
CDR3: CASSQDPGSEQFF

D: TRBD1
V: TRBV4-2
size: NA
J: TRBJ1-1
DNA: TGTGCCAGCAGCCCGGCCACAGGGGAGAACACTGAAGCTTTCTTT
CDR3: CASSPATGENTEAFF

D: TRBD2
V: TRBV25-1
size: many
J: TRBJ2-7
DNA: TGTGCCAGCAGTGACACTAGCGGGAGGGCCTACGAGCAGTACTTC
CDR3: CASSDTSGRAYEQYF

D: TRBD2
V: TRBV7-6
size: NA
J: TRBJ2-1
DNA: TGTGCCAGCAGCTTAGTGACCGCCGCCGCTAGCGGGGGGTTTTACAATGAGCAGTTCTTC
CDR3: CASSLVTAAASGGFYNEQFF

D: NA
V: TRBV7-6
size: NA
J: TRBJ2-7
DNA: TGTGCCAGCAGCTCCGGTGGGATAGCTGTCGACGAGCAGTACTTC
CDR3: CASSSGGIAVDEQYF

D: NA
V: TRBV6-1
size: NA
J: TRBJ1-4
DNA: TGTGCCAGCAGTGAACTTTGGCAGGTCGGAAAACTGTTTTTT
CDR3: CASSELWQVGKLFF

D: NA
V: TRBV12-3/TRBV12-4
size: few
J: TRBJ1-2
DNA: TGTGCCAGCAGTTTTCATGGGGGCGATGGCTACACCTTC
CDR3: CASSFHGGDGYTF

D: NA
V: TRBV29-1
size: few
J: TRBJ2-7
DNA: TGCAGCGTTGGGGTTTCACGGGGAGGCGAGCAGTACTTC
CDR3: CSVGVSRGGEQYF

D: TRBD2
V: TRBV29-1
size: NA
J: TRBJ2-2
DNA: TGCAGCGTTGGGCTAGCGGGAGGAGGGACCGGGGAGCTGTTTTTT
CDR3: CSVGLAGGGTGELFF

D: NA
V: TRBV7-2
size: few
J: TRBJ2-1
DNA: TGTGCCAGCAGCTCACCGGACGGAATGCGGGAGCAGTTCTTC
CDR3: CASSSPDGMREQFF

D: NA
V: TRBV7-9
size: NA
J: TRBJ2-7
DNA: TGTGCCAGCAGCTGGCGGGGGCTTGGGGACGAGCAGTACTTC
CDR3: CASSWRGLGDEQYF

D: NA
V: TRBV5-1
size: NA
J: TRBJ2-7
DNA: TGCGCCAGCAGCTTGGCCACGAGGGACGAGCAGTACTTC
CDR3: CASSLATRDEQYF

D: TRBD1
V: TRBV29-1
size: NA
J: TRBJ2-5
DNA: TGCAGCGTCCAATCAGGGGGAGAGACCCAGTACTTC
CDR3: CSVQSGGETQYF

D: NA
V: TRBV5-5
size: once
J: TRBJ2-7
DNA: TGTGCCAGCAGCCCTAGGGCAGGGCGCCCCTACGAGCAGTACTTC
CDR3: CASSPRAGRPYEQYF

D: TRBD1
V: TRBV4-1
size: many
J: TRBJ2-1
DNA: TGCGCCAGCAGCCAGGACAGGGGGTTCGATGAGCAGTTCTTC
CDR3: CASSQDRGFDEQFF

D: NA
V: TRBV5-1
size: few
J: TRBJ2-2
DNA: TGCGCCAGCAGCTTGGGGGGGGGCCCGGACACCGGGGAGCTGTTTTTT
CDR3: CASSLGGGPDTGELFF

D: TRBD1
V: TRBV29-1
size: few
J: TRBJ2-7
DNA: TGCAGCGTTGAAGAAGGACAGGGGGGGCCCTACGAGCAGTACTTC
CDR3: CSVEEGQGGPYEQYF

D: NA
V: TRBV27
size: NA
J: TRBJ2-1
DNA: TGTGCCAGCAGTCCGAGACTGGGCTATGAGCAGTTCTTC
CDR3: CASSPRLGYEQFF

D: NA
V: TRBV24-1
size: few
J: TRBJ2-6
DNA: TGTGCCACCAGTGAGTCGTGGAGGGACTCTGGGGCCAACGTCCTGACTTTC
CDR3: CATSESWRDSGANVLTF

D: NA
V: TRBV19
size: few
J: TRBJ2-5
DNA: TGTGCCAGTAGTCCCTCCCAGGGGAAGACCCAGTACTTC
CDR3: CASSPSQGKTQYF

D: TRBD2
V: TRBV30
size: NA
J: TRBJ2-5
DNA: TGTGCCTGGAGCAAAGGACTAGCGGGTGAGGGGACCCAGTACTTC
CDR3: CAWSKGLAGEGTQYF

D: TRBD1
V: TRBV6-5
size: NA
J: TRBJ2-1
DNA: TGTGCCAGCAGTTACAACAGGGGGTCCTACAATGAGCAGTTCTTC
CDR3: CASSYNRGSYNEQFF

D: NA
V: TRBV12-3/TRBV12-4
size: few
J: TRBJ2-1
DNA: TGTGCCAGCACTACCAACTCAGAAAGCAATGAGCAGTTCTTC
CDR3: CASTTNSESNEQFF

D: TRBD1
V: TRBV10-3
size: NA
J: TRBJ2-1
DNA: TGTGCCATCAGGCAGATGACAGGGGGCGGGTACAATGAGCAGTTCTTC
CDR3: CAIRQMTGGGYNEQFF

D: TRBD1
V: TRBV7-2
size: many
J: TRBJ2-7
DNA: TGTGCCAGCAGCTATGAGGGGGCGCATTTATACGAGCAGTACTTC
CDR3: CASSYEGAHLYEQYF

D: TRBD2
V: TRBV12-3/TRBV12-4
size: many
J: TRBJ2-1
DNA: TGTGCCAGCAGTAAACTAGCGGGGGGGTCTTACAATGAGCAGTTCTTC
CDR3: CASSKLAGGSYNEQFF

D: TRBD2
V: TRBV7-8
size: many
J: TRBJ2-1
DNA: TGTGCCAGCGGAAGGACTAGAAGTGGTAATGAGCAGTTCTTC
CDR3: CASGRTRSGNEQFF

D: NA
V: TRBV5-1
size: NA
J: TRBJ1-6
DNA: TGCGCCAGCAGCGTCACAGGGAACTATTCACCCCTCCACTTT
CDR3: CASSVTGNYSPLHF

D: TRBD1
V: TRBV7-2
size: few
J: TRBJ2-5
DNA: TGTGCCAGCAGCCCGGACAGGGGGTACCAAGAGACCCAGTACTTC
CDR3: CASSPDRGYQETQYF

D: NA
V: TRBV2
size: few
J: TRBJ1-4
DNA: TGTGCCAGCAGTGAAGTTGAAGGGGAGTCATTCAGGACTAATGAAAAACTGTTTTTT
CDR3: CASSEVEGESFRTNEKLFF

D: NA
V: TRBV12-3/TRBV12-4
size: NA
J: TRBJ2-5
DNA: TGTGCCAGCAGTAAGACAGGCCCAAGGGGGACCCAGTACTTC
CDR3: CASSKTGPRGTQYF

D: NA
V: TRBV7-2
size: few
J: TRBJ2-2
DNA: TGTGCCAGCAGCTACGACCCAGTATTAGCCGGGGAGCTGTTTTTT
CDR3: CASSYDPVLAGELFF

D: NA
V: TRBV10-2
size: few
J: TRBJ2-7
DNA: TGCGCCAGCAGTGAAACGGGATCCATCTCCTACGAGCAGTACTTC
CDR3: CASSETGSISYEQYF

D: NA
V: TRBV5-5
size: NA
J: TRBJ2-1
DNA: TGTGCCAGCAGCTTGAACCCAGAGGGGTACAATGAGCAGTTCTTC
CDR3: CASSLNPEGYNEQFF

D: NA
V: TRBV5-6
size: NA
J: TRBJ2-7
DNA: TGTGCCAGCAGCTTGGGAGCAGGTATCTCCTACGAGCAGTACTTC
CDR3: CASSLGAGISYEQYF

D: TRBD2
V: TRBV4-2
size: NA
J: TRBJ2-3
DNA: TGTGCCAGCAGCCAAGATTCCGGCGGGGGTAGCACAGATACGCAGTATTTT
CDR3: CASSQDSGGGSTDTQYF

D: NA
V: TRBV28
size: NA
J: TRBJ2-3
DNA: TGTGCCAGCAGTTTTAGCCAACTAGTGGGAGTTATAGATACGCAGTATTTT
CDR3: CASSFSQLVGVIDTQYF

D: NA
V: TRBV6-1
size: few
J: TRBJ1-1
DNA: TGTGCCAGCCGAACGGGCTTGATGAACACTGAAGCTTTCTTT
CDR3: CASRTGLMNTEAFF

D: NA
V: TRBV6-1
size: few
J: TRBJ2-7
DNA: TGTGCCAGCAGTGGAACCGCCCGCAGGAGGTACGAGCAGTACTTC
CDR3: CASSGTARRRYEQYF

D: NA
V: TRBV29-1
size: many
J: TRBJ1-1
DNA: TGCAGCGTTGGCGCGGGGGGTTTGAACACTGAAGCTTTCTTT
CDR3: CSVGAGGLNTEAFF

D: TRBD1
V: TRBV5-1
size: many
J: TRBJ2-7
DNA: TGCGCCAGCAGCCTGACAGGGTATTACGAGCAGTACTTC
CDR3: CASSLTGYYEQYF

D: NA
V: TRBV20-1
size: once
J: TRBJ2-5
DNA: TGCAGTGCTAGAGATTTCATCAGTAATCAAGAGACCCAGTACTTC
CDR3: CSARDFISNQETQYF